Reported below is one T cell receptor beta chain. Its antigen is currently unknown. V shed 0 bases and J shed 9 bases, with 15 bases lying between them. This CDR3 contains 16 residues. The V gene's germline CDR1 is MNHEY and CDR2 SVGAGI. Investigators reverse transcribed all isolated RNA, so they sequenced expressed TCRB transcripts. An average roughly 3.5 million reads came from naive, central memory and regulatory T cell samples. Sequencing used immunoSEQ multiplex PCR; TCRdb keeps in-frame clones, though not all of them. The sample shows 640,000 or so clones, 11% to 15% of them seen only once. The collection from each donor was one heparinised blood draw averaging roughly 100 mL. This entry comes from a study of beta chain features in type 1 diabetes. Study results and limitations: Type 1 diabetes patients had moderately but significantly shorter TCRB CDR3s in all four CD4+ subsets. Insertions at VDJ junctions were less frequent in type 1 diabetes patients. These patients also deleted more nucleotides at the same junctions.

This TCR came from a man between 18 and 29 years old with type 1 diabetes. Source material: naive CD4+ T cells from blood. This chain joins TRBV6-5 and TRBJ1-6, with D uncertain. CDR3 in DNA: TGTGCCAGCAGTTACTCGACGCAGGCCCTCAGTTCACCCCTCCACTTT. It yields the protein CASSYSTQALSSPLHF.